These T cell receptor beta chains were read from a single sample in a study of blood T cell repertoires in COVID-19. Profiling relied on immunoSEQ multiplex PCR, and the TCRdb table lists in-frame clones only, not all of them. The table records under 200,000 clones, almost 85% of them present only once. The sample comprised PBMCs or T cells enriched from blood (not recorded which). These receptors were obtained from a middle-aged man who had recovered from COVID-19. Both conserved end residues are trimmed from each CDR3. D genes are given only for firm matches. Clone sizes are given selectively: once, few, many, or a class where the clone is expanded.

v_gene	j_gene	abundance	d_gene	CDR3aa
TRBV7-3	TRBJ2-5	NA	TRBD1	ASSRQGRETQY
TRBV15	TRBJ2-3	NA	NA	ATSRDRDTQY
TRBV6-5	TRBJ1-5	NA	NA	ASRNRDGQPQH
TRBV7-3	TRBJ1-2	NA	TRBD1	ASSLQPGQGLNYGYT
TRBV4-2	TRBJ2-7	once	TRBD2	ASSQEYGRGSYEQY
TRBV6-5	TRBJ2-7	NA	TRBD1	ASSQPGQGVGQY
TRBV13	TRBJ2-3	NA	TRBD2	ASSPPTSGTDTQY
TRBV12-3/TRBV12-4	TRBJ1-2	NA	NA	ASSLNKYGYT
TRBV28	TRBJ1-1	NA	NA	ATIQGGITEAF
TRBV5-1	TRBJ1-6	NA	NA	ASSPGGSPLH
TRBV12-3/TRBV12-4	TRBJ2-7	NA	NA	ASSLVGGEQY
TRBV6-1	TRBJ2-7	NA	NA	ASSERVPYEQY
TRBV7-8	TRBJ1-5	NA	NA	ASSLDRVQPQH
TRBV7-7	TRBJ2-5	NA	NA	ASSSSRGREETQY
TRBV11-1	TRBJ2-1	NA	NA	ASSLDRENEQF
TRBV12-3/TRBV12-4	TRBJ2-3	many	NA	ASTPGRGDTQY
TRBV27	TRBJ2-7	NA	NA	ASSLSPGSHEQY
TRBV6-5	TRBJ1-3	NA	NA	ASSYDVTVSGNTIY
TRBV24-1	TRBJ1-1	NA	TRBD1	ATSITQGARTEAF
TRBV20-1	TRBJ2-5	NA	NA	SAPETQY
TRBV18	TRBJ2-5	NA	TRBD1	ASSPGTAPQETQY
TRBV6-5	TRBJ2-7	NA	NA	ASNADGLVQY
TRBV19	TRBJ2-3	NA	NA	ASSTLGTGRPGTDTQY
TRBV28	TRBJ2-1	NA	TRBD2	ASSLTSGGLSYNEQF
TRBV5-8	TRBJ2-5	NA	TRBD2	ASSLGLAGARETQY
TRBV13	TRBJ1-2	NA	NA	ASSSFRGAGGYT
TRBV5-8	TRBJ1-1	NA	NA	ASSYYLGGMNTEAF
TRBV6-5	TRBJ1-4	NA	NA	ASSPPGFEKLF
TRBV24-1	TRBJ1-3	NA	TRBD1	ATSDSRQGRNTIY
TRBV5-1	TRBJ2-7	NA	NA	ASSGGVPPYEQY
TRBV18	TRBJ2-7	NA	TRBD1	ASSPSAGQGPYEQY
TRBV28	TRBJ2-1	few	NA	ASSLEDGTHISEQF
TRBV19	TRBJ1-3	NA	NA	ASTETASGNTIY
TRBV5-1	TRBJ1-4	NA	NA	ASSSFSSEKLF
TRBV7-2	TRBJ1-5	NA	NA	ASSLTTGGNQPQH
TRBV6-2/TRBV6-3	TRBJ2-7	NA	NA	ASSAPRGEQY
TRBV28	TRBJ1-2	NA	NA	ASSAGGQANYGYT
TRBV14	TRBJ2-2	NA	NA	ASRAGTGELF
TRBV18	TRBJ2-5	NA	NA	ASSRFGAGRGETQY